Only one count was recorded for the clone carrying this T cell receptor beta chain. Its antigen is unidentified. This could be a read error, since a much larger clone is one nucleotide away. Looked up from germline, CDR1 is SQVTM and CDR2 is ANQGSEA. The CDR3 spans 14 residues. This sample was taken from a study of early T cells in non-severe SARS-CoV-2 infection. Study in general: Sequenced bulk RNA came from whole blood that was unsorted, and chains were unpaired.

Study findings and constraints: Anti-spike CD8 specificities were favored by VDJdb matching, whose results missed private and CD4 specificities.

Individual cDNA molecules received unique molecular identifiers. TCRdb analysed the 5' RACE reads with MiXCR anew, one entry per CDR3 protein. Of some 36,000 distinct CDR3 sequences listed, around 7% are singletons. The sample was whole blood, taken at baseline. This chain uses TRBV29-1 with TRBJ1-1, with a tentative D call TRBD1 (6 bases). This sequence was found in an adult who was a healthcare worker with PCR-confirmed SARS-CoV-2 infection or an uninfected control (not recorded which). CDR3 DNA sequence: TGCAGCGCCGCCTTAAGGGGGATGAACACTGAAGTTTTCTTT. As protein: CSAALRGMNTEVFF.